Listed below are T cell receptor beta chains from one sample, sequenced in a study of blood T cell repertoires in COVID-19. TCRdb's table, derived via immunoSEQ multiplex PCR, lists solely in-frame clones and lacks some. The table records 250,000 to 350,000 clones, 70% to 85% of them present only once. Sequenced sample: peripheral blood. The origin of the receptors is a human donor with COVID-19, enrolled during active disease. The donor label of this sample is uncertain. The CDR3 runs from the conserved cysteine through the conserved F or W. A D gene is named only where the DNA matches it firmly. Where a row states a size, it is once, few, many or the class of an expanded clone; other rows omit it.

d_call	clone_size	v_call	j_call	cdr3_aa	cdr3_nt
NA	once	TRBV9	TRBJ1-1	CASSAPGAGDTEAFF	TGTGCCAGCAGCGCCCCGGGAGCGGGGGACACTGAAGCTTTCTTT
TRBD2	NA	TRBV6-6	TRBJ2-7	CASSPRGRASGSYEQYF	TGTGCCAGCAGTCCCCGAGGACGGGCTAGCGGGAGCTACGAGCAGTACTTC
TRBD2	few	TRBV7-9	TRBJ2-3	CASSLTSGTDTQYF	TGTGCCAGCAGCTTAACTAGCGGCACAGATACGCAGTATTTT
TRBD1	NA	TRBV6-5	TRBJ1-5	CASTQDRDGQPQHF	TGTGCCAGCACCCAGGACAGGGATGGTCAGCCCCAGCATTTT
NA	few	TRBV6-2/TRBV6-3	TRBJ1-1	CASSTGQLQLNTEAFF	TGTGCCAGCAGCACAGGACAGCTACAATTGAACACTGAAGCTTTCTTT
TRBD1	few	TRBV6-5	TRBJ1-1	CASSSGTGTNTEAFF	TGTGCCAGCAGTTCCGGGACAGGGACCAACACTGAAGCTTTCTTT
TRBD2	NA	TRBV7-8	TRBJ2-7	CASSPTRLAGSYEQYF	TGTGCCAGCAGCCCCACTCGACTAGCGGGGTCCTACGAGCAGTACTTC
TRBD2	NA	TRBV7-9	TRBJ2-1	CASSAGGYRDNEQFF	TGTGCCAGCAGCGCGGGGGGGTACAGGGACAATGAGCAGTTCTTC
NA	NA	TRBV28	TRBJ1-1	CASSPPGLYEAFF	TGTGCCAGCAGCCCACCAGGGCTATACGAAGCTTTCTTT
NA	once	TRBV6-5	TRBJ2-7	CASGLGGSYEQYF	TGTGCCAGCGGCTTAGGGGGTTCCTACGAGCAGTACTTC
NA	NA	TRBV6-6	TRBJ2-5	CASSYSRDSGTQYF	TGTGCCAGCAGTTACTCTCGGGATTCGGGGACCCAGTACTTC
NA	NA	TRBV19	TRBJ2-3	CASSISADTQYF	TGTGCCAGTAGTATTAGCGCAGATACGCAGTATTTT
NA	NA	TRBV19	TRBJ1-6	CASSLRGNSPLHF	TGTGCCAGTAGTTTGAGGGGGAATTCACCCCTCCACTTT
NA	NA	TRBV14	TRBJ1-1	CASSLGRFNTEAFF	TGTGCCAGCAGCCTTGGCAGATTTAACACTGAAGCTTTCTTT
TRBD1	few	TRBV18	TRBJ1-2	CASSPRGTGLDGYTF	TGTGCCAGCTCACCACGGGGGACAGGGCTCGATGGCTACACCTTC
NA	NA	TRBV4-2	TRBJ2-2	CASSQDEDTSGGELFF	TGTGCCAGCAGCCAAGATGAGGACACCTCGGGCGGGGAGCTGTTTTTT
NA	NA	TRBV9	TRBJ2-2	CASSRLGGELFF	TGTGCCAGCAGTCGTCTAGGCGGGGAGCTGTTTTTT
TRBD2	NA	TRBV12-5	TRBJ2-1	CASGSLRTSGRADEQFF	TGTGCTAGTGGCTCCCTGCGGACTAGCGGGAGGGCGGATGAGCAGTTCTTC
NA	NA	TRBV9	TRBJ2-1	CASSRAAETYNEQFF	TGTGCCAGCAGCAGAGCGGCGGAAACCTACAATGAGCAGTTCTTC
NA	NA	TRBV28	TRBJ1-5	CASSQIQGHQPQHF	TGTGCCAGCAGTCAAATACAGGGTCATCAGCCCCAGCATTTT
NA	NA	TRBV10-3	TRBJ2-2	CAITERLSEAGELFF	TGTGCCATCACTGAAAGGCTTTCGGAGGCCGGGGAGCTGTTTTTT
TRBD2	NA	TRBV6-7	TRBJ2-7	CASSKGTSGPSSYEQYF	TGTGCCAGCAGTAAAGGGACTAGCGGGCCCAGCTCCTACGAGCAGTACTTC
NA	NA	TRBV7-2	TRBJ2-2	CASSFITGLNTGELFF	TGTGCCAGCAGCTTTATTACAGGGCTTAACACCGGGGAGCTGTTTTTT
NA	NA	TRBV5-1	TRBJ2-7	CASSPTRDSSLGEQYF	TGCGCCAGCAGCCCGACGCGGGACTCCTCTCTGGGCGAGCAGTACTTC
NA	NA	TRBV6-5	TRBJ1-1	CASNGQPNTEAFF	TGTGCCAGCAATGGACAGCCGAACACTGAAGCTTTCTTT
TRBD1	NA	TRBV5-5	TRBJ2-7	CASSLILDRVEQYF	TGTGCCAGCAGCTTGATTTTGGACAGGGTCGAGCAGTACTTC
TRBD1	NA	TRBV10-3	TRBJ2-5	CAISPTGPRETQYF	TGTGCCATCAGCCCGACAGGGCCACGAGAGACCCAGTACTTC
NA	NA	TRBV19	TRBJ2-6	CASSITGANVLTF	TGTGCCAGTAGTATTACTGGGGCCAACGTCCTGACTTTC
TRBD1	NA	TRBV30	TRBJ1-4	CAWKKRPGQANEKLFF	TGTGCCTGGAAGAAACGACCGGGACAGGCTAATGAAAAACTGTTTTTT
NA	NA	TRBV7-3	TRBJ2-2	CASSAGGVGVSGELFF	TGTGCCAGCAGCGCCGGCGGGGTAGGGGTGAGCGGGGAGCTGTTTTTT
NA	NA	TRBV6-5	TRBJ2-5	CASSRDRDTGETQYF	TGTGCCAGCAGTCGAGACCGGGACACTGGAGAGACCCAGTACTTC
TRBD2	NA	TRBV5-4	TRBJ2-1	CASSGGLAEYNEQFF	TGTGCCAGCAGCGGGGGACTAGCGGAGTACAATGAGCAGTTCTTC